Shown below are 29 T cell receptor beta chains from a single sample sequenced in a study of CD8 T cells in Susac syndrome. Random hexamers were used to reverse transcribe an amount of roughly 0.45 to 1 ug RNA. TCRdb redid the calling of the immunoSEQ multiplex PCR reads with MiXCR, one entry per CDR3 protein. The data hold 250,000 to 300,000 distinct CDR3 sequences, with 85% observed a single time. Material: CD8+ T cells from PBMCs. The receptors here all came from a human donor with multiple sclerosis.

This clonotype was counted a single time. V gene TRBV28 combines with J gene TRBJ1-1; D uncertain. From germline, CDR1 is MDHEN and CDR2 SYDVKM. The CDR3 is 12 residues long. Trimming removed 7 bases from V and 2 bases from J, with 8 bases in between. CDR3 DNA: TGTGCCAGCACCGACCTTAACACTGAAGCTTTCTTT. Translating gives CASTDLNTEAFF.

The J gene is TRBJ1-1, the V gene TRBV11-2; a possible D gene is TRBD1 (6 bases). V lost 5 bases and J 7 bases, leaving 26 bases between the germline ends. The CDR3 contains 17 residues. Per germline, CDR1 SGHAT and CDR2 FQNNGV. CDR3: CASSPPFAGAYEGEAFF. The CDR3, as DNA: TGTGCCAGCAGCCCCCCGTTTGCGGGGGCTTATGAAGGTGAAGCTTTCTTT.

The sample holds a few counts of this clonotype. The chain couples TRBV6-6 to TRBJ1-1; D gene unclear. This CDR3 has 14 amino acids. The V end was cut by 0 bases, the J end by 4 bases, with 9 bases between. CDR1 and CDR2 from the germline V gene are MNHNY and SVGAGI (reference sequence). CDR3 protein: CASSYSTVGTEAFF. The CDR3 DNA sequence: TGTGCCAGCAGTTACTCGACGGTGGGCACTGAAGCTTTCTTT.

The chain uses TRBV30 and TRBJ2-1; D is undetermined. This CDR3 region has 11 residues. Trimming removed 3 bases at V and 8 bases at J, with 8 bases between. The germline CDR1 and CDR2 sequences are GTSNPN and SVGIG (reference sequence). The chain's CDR3 is CAWSDGYEQFF. The DNA for the CDR3 is TGTGCCTGGAGCGATGGGTATGAGCAGTTCTTC.

The chain couples TRBV7-9 to TRBJ2-1; 7 bases align to TRBD2. Per germline, CDR1 SEHNR and CDR2 FQNEAQ (reference sequence). After removal of 6 bases from V and 10 bases from J, the junction contained 6 bases not matched to a gene. This CDR3 contains 12 residues. CDR3 sequence (DNA): TGTGCCAGCAGGGGAGGGGAGCGGGAGCAGTTCTTC. Amino acids: CASRGGEREQFF. Drawing the rest from reference TRBV7-9 and TRBJ2-1, the complete variable domain is DTGVSQNPRHKITKRGQNVTFRCDPISEHNRLYWYRQTLGQGPEFLTYFQNEAQLEKSRLLSDRFSAERPKGSFSTLEIQRTEQGDSAMYLCASRGGEREQFFGPGTRLTVL.

This sequence joins TRBV28 and TRBJ1-1; a possible D gene is TRBD1 (5 bases). The length of the CDR3 is 15 residues. V lost 6 bases and J lost 0, with 14 bases in between. Germline V gene lookup returns CDR1 MDHEN and CDR2 SYDVKM. The CDR3 DNA reads as TGTGCCAGCAGCCGCCATTGGGGACTGAACACTGAAGCTTTCTTT. This gives the protein CASSRHWGLNTEAFF. The whole variable domain, filled in from reference TRBV28 and TRBJ1-1, reads DVKVTQSSRYLVKRTGEKVFLECVQDMDHENMFWYRQDPGLGLRLIYFSYDVKMKEKGDIPEGYSVSREKKERFSLILESASTNQTSMYLCASSRHWGLNTEAFFGQGTRLTVV.

V and J are TRBV4-3 and TRBJ2-5; D may be TRBD1 or TRBD2 (5 bases each). This CDR3 contains 13 residues. Germline V gene sequence: CDR1 LGHNA, CDR2 YSLEER. The V and J ends lost 4 bases and 5 bases respectively, with 11 bases between them. The CDR3 DNA is TGCGCCAGCAGCCGACGGGACGAGGAGACCCAGTACTTC. It is translated as CASSRRDEETQYF.

This chain uses TRBV4-3 with TRBJ2-7; D tentatively fits TRBD1 or TRBD2 (6 bases each). The V gene lost 0 bases and the J gene lost 2 bases, with 11 bases spanning the gap. This CDR3 contains 15 residues. The germline gives CDR1 LGHNA, CDR2 YSLEER. CDR3 amino acids: CASSQDRGPAYEQYF. The CDR3 bases are TGCGCCAGCAGCCAAGATCGGGGGCCGGCCTACGAGCAGTACTTC.

This clonotype was observed a handful of times. The chain employs TRBV19 and TRBJ2-7, with 9 bases fitting TRBD2. Trimming cost V 3 bases and J 5 bases; bases outside gene matches: 5. From germline, CDR1 is LNHDA and CDR2 SQIVND (reference sequence). The length of the CDR3 is 14 residues. CDR3: CASSIRSGSDEQYF. The CDR3 region has the DNA TGTGCCAGTAGTATTCGTAGCGGGAGTGACGAGCAGTACTTC.

There are a few counts of this clonotype. The chain employs TRBV7-2 and TRBJ1-5, with 7 nucleotides matching TRBD1. The ends lost 2 bases at V and 5 bases at J; junction bases unmatched: 3. Germline-derived CDR1 and CDR2 are SGHTA and FQGNSA. The CDR3 has 14 amino acids. CDR3 nucleotide sequence: TGTGCCAGCAGCTTATGGCAGGGGGATCAGCCCCAGCATTTT. It is translated as CASSLWQGDQPQHF.

V usage is TRBV27 and J usage is TRBJ1-4; tentatively, D is TRBD1 (6 bases). Germline V lookup: CDR1 MNHEY, CDR2 SMNVEV (reference sequence). CDR3 length equals 14 residues. Trimming took 3 bases from V and 7 from J, leaving 12 bases between them. Written as DNA, the CDR3 is TGTGCCAGCAGTTTGAGGGGGGAGGGTGAAAAACTGTTTTTT. This encodes CASSLRGEGEKLFF.

The chain is built from TRBV5-4 and TRBJ2-1; 9 bases are shared with TRBD2. Looked up from germline, CDR1 is SGHNT and CDR2 is YYREEE (reference sequence). CDR3 length equals 13 residues. V was clipped by 5 bases and J by 3 bases; unmatched bases: 0. CDR3 in amino acids: CASRTSGYNEQFF. In DNA form, the CDR3 reads TGTGCCAGCAGGACTAGCGGCTACAATGAGCAGTTCTTC.

The genes are TRBV5-1 and TRBJ1-1; 9 nucleotides agree with TRBD1. From germline, CDR1 is SGHRS and CDR2 YFSETQ. CDR3 length equals 14 residues. V was clipped by 5 bases and J by 5 bases; unmatched bases: 7. The DNA for the CDR3 is TGCGCCAGCAGTTTCTACAGGGGGCAAACTGAAGCTTTCTTT. It is translated as CASSFYRGQTEAFF.

The V and J genes are TRBV27 and TRBJ1-5; maybe TRBD1 (5 bases). This CDR3 comprises 16 residues. V dropped 5 bases and J dropped 0 bases, with 14 bases sitting between them. The germline V gene encodes CDR1 MNHEY and CDR2 SMNVEV (reference sequence). The CDR3, as DNA: TGTGCCAGCAGTGAGGGGACGGTCTATAGCAATCAGCCCCAGCATTTT. Amino acid sequence: CASSEGTVYSNQPQHF.

V and J are TRBV21-1 and TRBJ2-4; the D call TRBD1 from the table was never checked on the DNA. TRBV21-1 is a known pseudogene. The CDR3 covers 16 residues. The CDR3 loop is CASSLLTGVAKNIQYF. CDR3 bases: TGTGCCAGCAGCCTTTTGACAGGGGTCGCCAAAAACATTCAGTACTTC.

The chain is built from TRBV6-1 and TRBJ1-2; perhaps TRBD1 as D (5 bases). CDR3 length: 13 residues. V gave up 6 bases and J gave up 7 bases, with 15 bases separating them. Germline CDR1 is MNHNS and CDR2 is SASEGT. Here the CDR3 DNA reads TGTGCCAGCAGCACCGGACTTGGGACTGGCTACACCTTC. Translating gives CASSTGLGTGYTF.

This chain connects TRBV6-5 to TRBJ2-2; unclear D gene. The CDR3 sequence is 16 residues long. Per germline, CDR1 MNHEY and CDR2 SVGAGI. V lost 3 bases, J lost 0 bases, and 11 bases lay in between. DNA of the CDR3: TGTGCCAGCAGTTATCATCCAGGACCGAACACCGGGGAGCTGTTTTTT. It encodes CASSYHPGPNTGELFF.

This chain joins TRBV28 and TRBJ2-7; no clear D. The CDR3 length is 14 residues. Trimming left V 6 bases short and J 1 base short, with 13 bases between. Germline CDR1 reads MDHEN; CDR2 reads SYDVKM. CDR3 sequence (DNA): TGTGCCAGCAGCCGCTTGGGCGGTTCCTACGAGCAGTACTTC. Translated: CASSRLGGSYEQYF. Using reference TRBV28 and TRBJ2-7 for the parts outside the CDR3, the full variable domain is DVKVTQSSRYLVKRTGEKVFLECVQDMDHENMFWYRQDPGLGLRLIYFSYDVKMKEKGDIPEGYSVSREKKERFSLILESASTNQTSMYLCASSRLGGSYEQYFGPGTRLTVT.

The chain employs TRBV5-1 and TRBJ1-2, with 7 bases lining up with TRBD1. Trimming took 6 bases from V and 4 from J; bases not matched to a gene: 18. This CDR3 contains 17 residues. Germline lookup yields CDR1 SGHRS and CDR2 YFSETQ. This CDR3 reads CASKHTSRQGLIYGYTF. The CDR3 DNA reads as TGCGCCAGCAAACATACGTCTCGACAGGGACTTATCTATGGCTACACCTTC.

The genes are TRBV13 and TRBJ2-3; TRBD1 aligns across 7 bases. The CDR3 is 14 residues long. The V segment lost 3 bases and the J segment 4 bases; nucleotides outside the gene matches: 4. Per the germline V gene, CDR1 is PRHDT and CDR2 is FYEKMQ (reference sequence). CDR3 sequence reads: CASSFGQAADTQYF. The CDR3 DNA sequence: TGTGCCAGCAGCTTCGGACAGGCGGCAGATACGCAGTATTTT.

CDR3 sequence (DNA): TGTGCCAGCAGCCCTACTAACTTGGATTACAATGAGCAGTTCTTC. Translation: CASSPTNLDYNEQFF. V is TRBV4-2 and J is TRBJ2-1; D is uncertain. V lost 4 bases and J lost 4, with 14 bases in between. CDR1 LGHNA and CDR2 YNFKEQ come from the germline V gene. The length of the CDR3 is 15 residues.

The chain employs TRBV27 and TRBJ2-1, with TRBD2 as a possible D gene (5 bases). The CDR3 sequence is 15 residues long. Trimming removed 6 bases from V and 4 bases from J, with 16 bases in between. The germline CDR1 and CDR2 sequences are MNHEY and SMNVEV (reference sequence). As DNA, the CDR3 is TGTGCCAGCAGCCCAGCCCCTACGGGATACAATGAGCAGTTCTTC. Translation gives CASSPAPTGYNEQFF.

In its sample, this clonotype was seen a few times. This chain links TRBV28 with TRBJ2-1, with D maybe TRBD2 (6 bases). This CDR3 is built from 15 residues. V lost 5 bases and J 3 bases, leaving 14 bases between the germline ends. Per the germline V gene, CDR1 is MDHEN and CDR2 is SYDVKM. For the CDR3, the DNA is TGTGCCAGCAGTGAGGCGCGGGATGTCTACAATGAGCAGTTCTTC. Its translation: CASSEARDVYNEQFF.

The V call is TRBV28, the J call TRBJ2-5; 7 nucleotides agree with TRBD1. Germline loops: CDR1 MDHEN, CDR2 SYDVKM. After removal of 2 bases from V and 1 base from J, the junction contained 4 bases not matched to a gene. There are 15 residues in the CDR3. This CDR3 reads CASSLPRGSQETQYF. The CDR3 region has the DNA TGTGCCAGCAGTTTACCCAGGGGGTCCCAAGAGACCCAGTACTTC.

This chain uses TRBV12-3 or TRBV12-4 with TRBJ1-1; no reliable D call. The CDR3 totals 14 residues. V was shortened by 6 bases and J by 1 base, with 12 bases between the two germline ends. The CDR3 DNA is TGTGCCAGCAGCTCCCCGGGAGAGAACACTGAAGCTTTCTTT. It yields the protein CASSSPGENTEAFF.

This chain connects TRBV13 to TRBJ1-3; 7 bases are shared with TRBD1. The V gene end was trimmed by 4 bases and the J gene end by 8 bases; junction bases not matched to a gene: 14. The CDR3 spans 16 residues. Germline V lookup: CDR1 PRHDT, CDR2 FYEKMQ (reference sequence). CDR3 region: CASSSRTGSASDTIYF. Here the CDR3 DNA reads TGTGCCAGCAGCTCCAGGACAGGTTCGGCATCGGACACCATATATTTT.

The genes are TRBV7-9 and TRBJ2-7; TRBD1 might be the D (6 bases). Germline CDR1 is SEHNR and CDR2 is FQNEAQ (reference sequence). The CDR3 is 15 amino acids. Trimming removed 5 bases from V and 2 bases from J, with 16 bases in between. CDR3 loop: CASSEPGQSPYEQYF. DNA for the CDR3: TGTGCCAGCAGCGAACCAGGACAGTCCCCCTACGAGCAGTACTTC.

The chain employs TRBV5-4 and TRBJ2-1; 7 nucleotides agree with TRBD2. Looked up from germline, CDR1 is SGHNT and CDR2 is YYREEE (reference sequence). The CDR3 sequence is 14 residues long. V gave up 6 bases and J gave up 3 bases; unmatched junction bases: 6. CDR3 loop: CASNLGEGYNEQFF. The DNA for the CDR3 is TGTGCCAGCAACCTTGGGGAGGGCTACAATGAGCAGTTCTTC.

This chain links TRBV5-4 with TRBJ2-7; 8 bases match TRBD2. The V segment lost 1 base and the J segment 4 bases; nucleotides outside the gene matches: 10. CDR3 size: 16 residues. Germline assignment: CDR1 SGHNT and CDR2 YYREEE (reference sequence). The CDR3 DNA reads as TGTGCCAGCAGCTTGCCGGGAGGGCCTAAGGGATACGAGCAGTACTTC. As protein: CASSLPGGPKGYEQYF.